This T cell receptor (beta chain) was sequenced for a study of blood T cell repertoires in COVID-19. At the level of the study: PBMCs, B-cell-depleted T cells, or T cells were the source of the cDNA or gDNA that made up the material.

In the source study's methods: Estimates of nucleated cell counts were drawn from the amplification of reference gene primers. Only in-frame clones appear in the TCRdb table, and some are missing; sequencing was by immunoSEQ multiplex PCR. V, J and clone size were drawn from that table, and D and trimming were deduced from the DNA. The sample includes 100,000 to 150,000 clones, 88% of them seen just once. The CDR3 totals 14 residues. J lost 4 bases, V lost 4 bases, and 6 bases had no gene match. Per the germline V gene, CDR1 is SGDLS and CDR2 is YYNGEE. The V gene is TRBV9, the J gene TRBJ2-5; 8 positions match TRBD2. The sequence was obtained from a human donor in a cohort sampled during active COVID-19. Input material: peripheral blood. The CDR3 protein is CASSKREGRETQYF. The CDR3 coding sequence is TGTGCCAGCAGCAAACGGGAGGGGAGAGAGACCCAGTACTTC.